The rows below give T cell receptor beta chains drawn from one sample of a study of blood T cell repertoires in COVID-19. Profiled with immunoSEQ multiplex PCR; TCRdb holds only in-frame clones, not every one. The table records tens of thousands of clones, 75% to 90% of them present only once. Sequenced: peripheral blood. These receptors were obtained from a man aged 50-59 years with active COVID-19. Both conserved end residues are part of each CDR3. D genes are given only for firm matches. Part of the rows lack a size; the others show once, few, many or a class for expanded clones.

D gene	clone size	V gene	J gene	CDR3 protein	CDR3 DNA
NA	NA	TRBV15	TRBJ2-1	CATSRAFEGLSVRNEQFF	TGTGCCACCAGCAGGGCTTTCGAGGGCCTCTCTGTTAGGAATGAGCAGTTCTTC
TRBD2	NA	TRBV9	TRBJ2-2	CASSVYGAGGRTGELFF	TGTGCCAGCAGCGTATACGGAGCGGGAGGTCGCACCGGGGAGCTGTTTTTT
TRBD2	NA	TRBV4-2	TRBJ2-3	CASSQDGTSGADTQYF	TGTGCCAGCAGCCAAGACGGGACTAGCGGCGCAGATACGCAGTATTTT
TRBD1	NA	TRBV10-3	TRBJ1-5	CAISELGQGNQPQHF	TGTGCCATCAGTGAGTTGGGACAGGGGAACCAGCCCCAGCATTTT
NA	once	TRBV6-6	TRBJ1-1	CASSQQMNTEAFF	TGTGCCAGCAGTCAACAAATGAACACTGAAGCTTTCTTT
NA	once	TRBV5-6	TRBJ2-7	CASSTTIYEQYF	TGTGCCAGCAGCACTACCATCTACGAGCAGTACTTC
NA	NA	TRBV19	TRBJ1-5	CASSKGEVNQPQHF	TGTGCCAGTTCCAAGGGGGAAGTTAATCAGCCCCAGCATTTT
NA	NA	TRBV14	TRBJ2-5	CASRKQGSPETQYF	TGTGCCAGCAGGAAACAGGGCTCGCCGGAGACCCAGTACTTC
TRBD2	NA	TRBV10-1	TRBJ2-7	CASSSGSSGKGEQYF	TGCGCCAGCAGCTCCGGGAGTAGCGGGAAGGGCGAGCAGTACTTC
TRBD1	NA	TRBV11-3	TRBJ2-5	CASSTGQGAQETQYF	TGTGCCAGCAGCACAGGACAGGGAGCACAAGAGACCCAGTACTTC
NA	NA	TRBV19	TRBJ2-2	CASIPNRVNTGELFF	TGTGCCAGTATTCCCAACAGGGTGAACACCGGGGAGCTGTTTTTT
TRBD1	NA	TRBV5-1	TRBJ1-2	CASSPQGANGYTF	TGCGCCAGCAGCCCCCAGGGGGCAAACGGCTACACCTTC
TRBD2	NA	TRBV9	TRBJ2-1	CASSVGRLAGGGENEQFF	TGTGCCAGCAGCGTAGGAAGACTAGCGGGAGGGGGCGAGAATGAGCAGTTCTTC
TRBD2	NA	TRBV6-2/TRBV6-3	TRBJ2-7	CASSYASGSVEQYF	TGTGCCAGCAGTTATGCTAGCGGGAGTGTCGAGCAGTACTTC
NA	NA	TRBV27	TRBJ2-3	CASSTLFSTDTQYF	TGTGCCAGCAGTACTCTATTTAGCACAGATACGCAGTATTTT
TRBD1	NA	TRBV5-6	TRBJ1-3	CASLGQSGNTIYF	TGTGCCAGCTTGGGACAGTCTGGAAACACCATATATTTT
NA	NA	TRBV7-9	TRBJ2-3	CASSLRGDGDTQYF	TGTGCCAGCAGCTTACGCGGGGACGGAGATACGCAGTATTTT
NA	NA	TRBV25-1	TRBJ2-2	CASSEAGKRETGELFF	TGTGCCAGCAGTGAAGCGGGGAAGCGAGAGACCGGGGAGCTGTTTTTT
NA	NA	TRBV28	TRBJ1-2	CASSLKFQYYGYTF	TGTGCCAGCAGTTTAAAGTTCCAGTACTATGGCTACACCTTC
TRBD1	NA	TRBV2	TRBJ1-1	CASSEASVGQGGTEAFF	TGTGCCAGCAGTGAAGCGAGCGTTGGGCAGGGGGGCACTGAAGCTTTCTTT
TRBD2	NA	TRBV5-1	TRBJ2-7	CASSPSSGRGEQYF	TGCGCCAGCAGCCCTTCTAGCGGGAGGGGGGAGCAGTACTTC
TRBD1	NA	TRBV5-5	TRBJ1-5	CASSSHGQVQHF	TGTGCCAGCAGCTCACATGGACAGGTCCAGCATTTT
NA	NA	TRBV28	TRBJ2-6	CASSKQGSGANVLTF	TGTGCCAGCAGCAAACAGGGCTCTGGGGCCAACGTCCTGACTTTC
NA	NA	TRBV9	TRBJ1-4	CASSVGPKATNEKLFF	TGTGCCAGCAGCGTAGGGCCGAAAGCAACTAATGAAAAACTGTTTTTT
TRBD2	NA	TRBV2	TRBJ2-7	CASSEGRVAGYEQYF	TGTGCCAGCAGTGAAGGTAGGGTAGCGGGTTACGAGCAGTACTTC
NA	NA	TRBV28	TRBJ1-2	CASSSLNYGYTF	TGTGCCAGCAGTTCTTTGAACTATGGCTACACCTTC
NA	NA	TRBV9	TRBJ2-7	CASSPVDHSYEQYF	TGTGCCAGCAGCCCAGTTGATCACTCCTACGAGCAGTACTTC
NA	NA	TRBV6-4	TRBJ1-5	CASSDPQGSNQPQHF	TGTGCCAGCAGTGATCCGCAGGGTAGCAATCAGCCCCAGCATTTT
TRBD1	NA	TRBV29-1	TRBJ1-1	CSVEGGQGYEAFF	TGCAGCGTTGAAGGTGGACAGGGATATGAAGCTTTCTTT
TRBD1	NA	TRBV4-1	TRBJ1-5	CASSQAGQDRQPQHF	TGCGCCAGCAGCCAGGCCGGACAGGATCGTCAGCCCCAGCATTTT
TRBD1	NA	TRBV5-5	TRBJ2-5	CASSLALDRVWETQYF	TGTGCCAGCAGCTTGGCTCTCGACAGGGTCTGGGAGACCCAGTACTTC
TRBD2	NA	TRBV7-3	TRBJ2-3	CASSLDGRAADTQYF	TGTGCCAGCAGCTTAGACGGGAGGGCAGCAGATACGCAGTATTTT
TRBD2	NA	TRBV14	TRBJ2-3	CATSPGLAGADTQYF	TGTGCCACCTCACCGGGACTAGCGGGAGCGGACACGCAGTATTTT
TRBD2	NA	TRBV15	TRBJ2-7	CATSRDWDYPSYEQYF	TGTGCCACCAGCAGAGATTGGGACTATCCTTCCTACGAGCAGTACTTC
TRBD1	NA	TRBV28	TRBJ1-5	CASLGQSWSATNQPQHF	TGTGCCAGTTTGGGACAGAGTTGGTCCGCGACGAATCAGCCCCAGCATTTT
TRBD2	NA	TRBV4-3	TRBJ2-7	CASSQGTSGIYEQYF	TGCGCCAGCAGCCAAGGGACTAGCGGGATATACGAGCAGTACTTC
TRBD1	NA	TRBV5-4	TRBJ2-7	CASSPTTGVSYEQYF	TGTGCCAGCAGTCCAACTACAGGGGTTTCCTACGAGCAGTACTTC
NA	NA	TRBV3-1/TRBV3-2	TRBJ1-1	CASSQAFREGLNTEAFF	TGTGCCAGCAGCCAAGCGTTCAGGGAAGGGCTGAACACTGAAGCTTTCTTT
TRBD2	NA	TRBV11-2	TRBJ2-5	CASSSPVFGGEETQYF	TGTGCCAGCAGCTCCCCAGTCTTTGGGGGGGAAGAGACCCAGTACTTC
NA	NA	TRBV30	TRBJ1-3	CAWIPRGTGNTIYF	TGTGCCTGGATCCCCAGGGGAACTGGAAACACCATATATTTT
TRBD2	few	TRBV27	TRBJ2-7	CATGLAGVYEQYF	TGTGCCACCGGACTAGCGGGAGTTTACGAGCAGTACTTC
TRBD1	few	TRBV27	TRBJ2-3	CASSVGQVDTDTQYF	TGTGCCAGCAGTGTGGGACAGGTCGACACAGATACGCAGTATTTT
TRBD2	NA	TRBV10-3	TRBJ2-1	CAISPRGGLAAIGNEQFF	TGTGCCATCAGTCCCCGTGGGGGACTAGCGGCAATAGGGAATGAGCAGTTCTTC
NA	NA	TRBV7-9	TRBJ2-2	CASSLWTGQRGAGELFF	TGTGCCAGCAGCTTGTGGACGGGACAGAGGGGGGCCGGGGAGCTGTTTTTT
NA	NA	TRBV6-5	TRBJ2-7	CASSYSYRFRGHEQYF	TGTGCCAGCAGTTACTCGTACAGGTTCCGCGGCCACGAGCAGTACTTC
NA	NA	TRBV14	TRBJ1-1	CASSQDGGTEAFF	TGTGCCAGCAGCCAAGACGGGGGCACTGAAGCTTTCTTT